Below, 28 T cell receptor beta chains from the same sample are listed, as sequenced in a study of cytotoxic CD8 clonotypes in ibrutinib-treated CLL. Libraries were prepared by immunoSEQ multiplex PCR; TCRdb keeps only in-frame clonotypes and omits some of them. The repertoire holds roughly 150,000 clones, with 84% as singletons. The material was PBMCs, obtained after 24 months of ibrutinib treatment. These receptors were collected from a human donor with chronic lymphocytic leukemia.

Only a few counts were recorded for this clone. The rearrangement joins TRBV5-4 to TRBJ2-2, with a weak D call TRBD2 (5 bases). The CDR3 totals 15 residues. V gave up 5 bases and J gave up 0 bases, with 11 bases separating them. The V gene's germline CDR1 is SGHNT and CDR2 YYREEE (reference sequence). DNA of the CDR3: TGTGCCAGCAGACCTAGAGGGACGAACACCGGGGAGCTGTTTTTT. Encoded protein: CASRPRGTNTGELFF.

The V and J genes are TRBV28 and TRBJ1-1, with 12 bases fitting TRBD1. CDR3 length equals 16 residues. V shed 5 bases and J 4 bases; nucleotides not matched to a gene: 8. Germline CDR1 and CDR2: MDHEN and SYDVKM. The CDR3 loop is CASSLPGQGATTEAFF. CDR3 in DNA: TGTGCCAGCAGTCTTCCGGGACAGGGGGCGACCACTGAAGCTTTCTTT.

In nucleotides, the CDR3 is TGTGCCAGCTCCGATCCGATACCAAACGACAGTAGCAATCAGCCCCAGCATTTT. It codes for CASSDPIPNDSSNQPQHF. The chain recombines TRBV5-8 with TRBJ1-5; perhaps TRBD1 as D (5 bases). Germline V gene lookup returns CDR1 SGHTS and CDR2 YDEGEE. The V end lost 7 bases, the J end lost 0 bases, and 23 bases lay between the germline ends. The CDR3 is 18 amino acids.

This clone was seen once. V gene TRBV19 combines with J gene TRBJ1-5; possibly TRBD1 for D (5 bases). Deletions cut 8 bases from V and 4 bases from J, with 15 bases between. Looked up from germline, CDR1 is LNHDA and CDR2 is SQIVND (reference sequence). The CDR3 sequence is 14 residues long. The CDR3 DNA reads as TGTGCCAGTGGCACCGACAGACTTAATCAGCCCCAGCATTTT. It specifies CASGTDRLNQPQHF.

The V call is TRBV2, the J call TRBJ1-1; the D gene is possibly TRBD1 (6 bases). The germline V gene encodes CDR1 SNHLY and CDR2 FYNNEI. This CDR3 has 16 amino acids. Trimming shortened V by 3 bases and J by 4 bases, and 18 bases separated the two germline ends. Here the CDR3 DNA reads TGTGCCAGCAGTGACTTCGTTACGGGGGCCGTCACTGAAGCTTTCTTT. Residues: CASSDFVTGAVTEAFF.

V and J are TRBV29-1 and TRBJ2-7, with D uncertain. This CDR3 comprises 12 residues. V was trimmed by 3 bases and J by 2 bases, leaving 8 bases between them. CDR1 is SQVTM and CDR2 is ANQGSEA in the germline V gene. The DNA for the CDR3 is TGCAGCGTTGACTCCGGGCCCTACGAGCAGTACTTC. This sequence encodes CSVDSGPYEQYF.

This sequence joins TRBV5-6 and TRBJ1-4, with a tentative D call TRBD1 (5 bases). Per germline, CDR1 SGHDT and CDR2 YYEEEE. With 1 base removed from V and 8 bases from J, the gap between germline ends came to 12 bases. CDR3 length: 14 residues. In nucleotides, the CDR3 is TGTGCCAGCAGCTTGAAGGGGCTAGCAGAAAAACTGTTTTTT. Translated: CASSLKGLAEKLFF.

The DNA for the CDR3 is TGTGCCAGTAGTACCCGGGGGGTTAGATCTGAGCAGTTCTTC. It yields the protein CASSTRGVRSEQFF. This chain uses TRBV19 with TRBJ2-1; 7 bases are a match to TRBD2. With V trimmed by 4 bases and J by 9 bases, 9 bases remained unmatched. The germline V gene encodes CDR1 LNHDA and CDR2 SQIVND (reference sequence). This CDR3 has 14 amino acids.

The V and J genes are TRBV5-6 and TRBJ1-2; D may be TRBD1 (5 bases). Germline V lookup: CDR1 SGHDT, CDR2 YYEEEE. Trimming shortened V by 2 bases and J by 2 bases, and 25 bases separated the two germline ends. This CDR3 has 19 residues. The CDR3: CASSFVAAGPSLVNYGYTF. The CDR3 coding sequence is TGTGCCAGCAGCTTCGTCGCGGCAGGGCCGAGCCTCGTGAACTATGGCTACACCTTC. The whole variable domain, filled in from reference TRBV5-6 and TRBJ1-2, reads DAGVTQSPTHLIKTRGQQVTLRCSPKSGHDTVSWYQQALGQGPQFIFQYYEEEERQRGNFPDRFSGHQFPNYSSELNVNALLLGDSALYLCASSFVAAGPSLVNYGYTFGSGTRLTVV.

A few counts support this clone. The genes are TRBV7-2 and TRBJ1-1, with a tentative D call TRBD1 (5 bases). Germline V gives CDR1 SGHTA, CDR2 FQGNSA. Trimming cost V 5 bases and J 1 base, with 14 bases left between them. This CDR3 has 15 residues. CDR3 sequence (DNA): TGTGCCAGCAGCCCCCGCAGGGATCGGAACACTGAAGCTTTCTTT. Protein product: CASSPRRDRNTEAFF.

The V call is TRBV9, the J call TRBJ2-1; D is unclear. The CDR3 covers 16 residues. Germline V gene sequence: CDR1 SGDLS, CDR2 YYNGEE. V was clipped by 4 bases and J by 1 base, with 15 bases between them. The CDR3 sequence: CASSPSNLASYNEQFF. The CDR3 DNA reads TGTGCCAGCAGCCCCTCCAACTTAGCTTCCTACAATGAGCAGTTCTTC.

This clone was recorded once. This sequence joins TRBV6-1 and TRBJ2-1; 8 bases are shared with TRBD2. With V trimmed by 1 base and J by 7 bases, 6 bases remained unmatched. CDR1 and CDR2 from the germline V gene are MNHNS and SASEGT. This CDR3 is 15 amino acids long. The CDR3 nucleotides are TGTGCCAGCAGTGAAGTTGCGGGAGGACGGAATGAGCAGTTCTTC. It codes for CASSEVAGGRNEQFF.

Comment on this clone: The same CDR3 can be traced to other DNA sequences in this sample. The chain couples TRBV5-1 to TRBJ2-5, with a possible D match to TRBD1 (5 bases). V was shortened by 0 bases and J by 4 bases, with 10 bases between the two germline ends. Germline V gene sequence: CDR1 SGHRS, CDR2 YFSETQ. CDR3 length: 14 amino acids. This CDR3 is CASSLAAGLETQYF. CDR3 coding DNA: TGCGCCAGCAGCTTGGCCGCAGGGCTAGAGACCCAGTACTTC.

The chain recombines TRBV27 with TRBJ2-3; TRBD2 matches 14 bases. Unmatched junction bases numbered 4, after V lost 2 bases and J lost 3 bases. The CDR3 has 17 residues. Germline-derived CDR1 and CDR2 are MNHEY and SMNVEV (reference sequence). For the CDR3, the DNA is TGTGCCAGCAGTTTACCGACTAGCGGGAGGGGGACAGATACGCAGTATTTT. This translates into CASSLPTSGRGTDTQYF.

The chain carries TRBV27 and TRBJ2-2, with D possibly TRBD2 on 6 matching bases. V shed 3 bases and J shed 3 bases, with 14 bases lying between them. The CDR3 has 16 residues. Germline assignment: CDR1 MNHEY and CDR2 SMNVEV (reference sequence). The DNA of the CDR3 is TGTGCCAGCAGTTTCCTTTTTCCGGGAGACACCGGGGAGCTGTTTTTT. This sequence encodes CASSFLFPGDTGELFF.

The V gene is TRBV7-9, the J gene TRBJ2-7; D gene uncertain. The CDR3 length is 13 residues. Germline CDR1 is SEHNR and CDR2 is FQNEAQ (reference sequence). V shed 7 bases and J shed 2 bases, with 12 bases lying between them. DNA of the CDR3: TGTGCCAGCACCCCGGCGGCTACCTACGAGCAGTACTTC. This codes for CASTPAATYEQYF.

The chain uses TRBV27 and TRBJ1-1; D is perhaps TRBD1 (5 bases). This CDR3 is 16 amino acids long. Germline CDR1 MNHEY, CDR2 SMNVEV (reference sequence). Trimming stripped 0 bases from V and 4 bases from J, with 15 bases between. CDR3 sequence (DNA): TGTGCCAGCAGTTTATCGATGGGGGTGATCGGCACTGAAGCTTTCTTT. Protein sequence: CASSLSMGVIGTEAFF.

The chain recombines TRBV9 with TRBJ2-5, with 7 bases aligning to TRBD2. Trimming took 0 bases from V and 4 from J; bases not matched to a gene: 6. The germline gives CDR1 SGDLS, CDR2 YYNGEE. This CDR3 has 15 amino acids. CDR3 sequence reads: CASSVDVAGTETQYF. Written as DNA, the CDR3 is TGTGCCAGCAGCGTAGATGTAGCGGGTACAGAGACCCAGTACTTC. The full variable domain, with the rest looked up from reference TRBV9 and TRBJ2-5, is DSGVTQTPKHLITATGQRVTLRCSPRSGDLSVYWYQQSLDQGLQFLIQYYNGEERAKGNILERFSAQQFPDLHSELNLSSLELGDSALYFCASSVDVAGTETQYFGPGTRLLVL.

J is TRBJ1-2 and V is TRBV28; 9 bases are shared with TRBD1. The J segment lost 3 bases and the V segment lost 4 bases, leaving 6 bases of the junction unmatched. Germline assignment: CDR1 MDHEN and CDR2 SYDVKM. This CDR3 comprises 15 residues. CDR3 sequence reads: CASSSYGTGHYGYTF. In DNA form, the CDR3 reads TGTGCCAGCAGTTCCTACGGGACAGGGCACTATGGCTACACCTTC.

The chain carries TRBV4-2 and TRBJ1-4, with D perhaps matching TRBD1 (5 bases). V lost 1 base and J 7 bases, leaving 16 bases between the germline ends. The CDR3 extends over 16 amino acids. The germline CDR1 and CDR2 sequences are LGHNA and YNFKEQ. The CDR3 is CASSQGSGAGGEKLFF. In nucleotides, the CDR3 is TGTGCCAGCAGCCAAGGAAGTGGGGCAGGCGGTGAAAAACTGTTTTTT.

V gene TRBV4-3 combines with J gene TRBJ2-7; 11 bases map to TRBD2. CDR1 and CDR2 from the germline V gene are LGHNA and YSLEER. J was trimmed by 3 bases and V by 4 bases; bases with no gene match: 8. The CDR3 sequence is 16 residues long. The CDR3 is CASSPSGLAESYEQYF. The CDR3 DNA is TGCGCCAGCAGCCCTTCGGGACTAGCGGAGAGCTACGAGCAGTACTTC.

The chain recombines TRBV28 with TRBJ2-7; 16 nucleotides align to TRBD2. The CDR3 loop spans 18 amino acids. Germline V gives CDR1 MDHEN, CDR2 SYDVKM. The V gene end was trimmed by 2 bases and the J gene end by 7 bases; junction bases not matched to a gene: 11. Written as DNA, the CDR3 is TGTGCCAGCAGTTTAAAGGGACTAGCGGGGGGGTCCCCGGGAGAGCAGTACTTC. Translated: CASSLKGLAGGSPGEQYF.

The chain joins TRBV28 to TRBJ1-1, with 8 bases that match TRBD1. The CDR3 runs to 14 residues. The V and J ends lost 1 base and 10 bases, in that order; junction bases with no gene match: 8. Germline V gene sequence: CDR1 MDHEN, CDR2 SYDVKM. The CDR3 nucleotides read TGTGCCAGCAGTTTATCTTCACAGGGGGGAGGAGCTTTCTTT. Translated: CASSLSSQGGGAFF. Full variable domain (rest looked up from reference TRBV28 and TRBJ1-1): DVKVTQSSRYLVKRTGEKVFLECVQDMDHENMFWYRQDPGLGLRLIYFSYDVKMKEKGDIPEGYSVSREKKERFSLILESASTNQTSMYLCASSLSSQGGGAFFGQGTRLTVV.

The rearrangement links TRBV19 to TRBJ1-1, with a weak D call TRBD1 (5 bases). The V gene lost 1 base and the J gene lost 9 bases, with 12 bases spanning the gap. CDR3 length equals 13 residues. The V gene's germline CDR1 is LNHDA and CDR2 SQIVND (reference sequence). CDR3 loop: CASSIGGGRQAFF. The CDR3 DNA reads TGTGCCAGTAGTATAGGCGGGGGAAGGCAAGCTTTCTTT. The entire variable domain, with the rest obtained from reference TRBV19 and TRBJ1-1, is as follows: DGGITQSPKYLFRKEGQNVTLSCEQNLNHDAMYWYRQDPGQGLRLIYYSQIVNDFQKGDIAEGYSVSREKKESFPLTVTSAQKNPTAFYLCASSIGGGRQAFFGQGTRLTVV.

The V gene is TRBV7-2, the J gene TRBJ1-5; D is uncertain. This CDR3 spans 15 amino acids. Germline CDR1 and CDR2: SGHTA and FQGNSA. Trimming left V 5 bases short and J 6 bases short, with 17 bases between. The CDR3 reads CASSQIVGRGQPQHF. The CDR3 region has the DNA TGTGCCAGCAGCCAAATTGTAGGTCGGGGTCAGCCCCAGCATTTT.

A word on this clone: Compared with germline, one end of the junction differs, possibly owing to a read error. This chain joins TRBV20-1 and TRBJ1-2; D remains unclear. The CDR3 consists of 10 residues. Germline V CDR1 and CDR2: DFQATT, SNEGSKA (reference sequence). CDR3: CSAKPQDQAF. As DNA, the CDR3 is TGCAGTGCTAAGCCCCAAGATCAGGCCTTC.

The chain recombines TRBV2 with TRBJ1-5, with D maybe TRBD1 (5 bases). The V gene lost 6 bases and the J gene lost 0 bases, with 12 bases spanning the gap. From germline, CDR1 is SNHLY and CDR2 FYNNEI. The CDR3 contains 15 residues. Here the CDR3 DNA reads TGTGCCAGCAGCCTAACAGGCCATAGCAATCAGCCCCAGCATTTT. This codes for CASSLTGHSNQPQHF. The full variable domain, in which reference TRBV2 and TRBJ1-5 provide the parts outside the CDR3, is EPEVTQTPSHQVTQMGQEVILRCVPISNHLYFYWYRQILGQKVEFLVSFYNNEISEKSEIFDDQFSVERPDGSNFTLKIRSTKLEDSAMYFCASSLTGHSNQPQHFGDGTRLSIL.

CDR3 amino acids: CASTERGDLTEAFF. Here the CDR3 DNA reads TGCGCCAGCACCGAAAGGGGCGATCTAACTGAAGCTTTCTTT. The V gene is TRBV5-1, the J gene TRBJ1-1; possible D gene TRBD1, 5 bases. V lost 6 bases, J lost 5 bases, and 17 bases lay in between. From germline, CDR1 is SGHRS and CDR2 YFSETQ. The length of the CDR3 is 14 residues.